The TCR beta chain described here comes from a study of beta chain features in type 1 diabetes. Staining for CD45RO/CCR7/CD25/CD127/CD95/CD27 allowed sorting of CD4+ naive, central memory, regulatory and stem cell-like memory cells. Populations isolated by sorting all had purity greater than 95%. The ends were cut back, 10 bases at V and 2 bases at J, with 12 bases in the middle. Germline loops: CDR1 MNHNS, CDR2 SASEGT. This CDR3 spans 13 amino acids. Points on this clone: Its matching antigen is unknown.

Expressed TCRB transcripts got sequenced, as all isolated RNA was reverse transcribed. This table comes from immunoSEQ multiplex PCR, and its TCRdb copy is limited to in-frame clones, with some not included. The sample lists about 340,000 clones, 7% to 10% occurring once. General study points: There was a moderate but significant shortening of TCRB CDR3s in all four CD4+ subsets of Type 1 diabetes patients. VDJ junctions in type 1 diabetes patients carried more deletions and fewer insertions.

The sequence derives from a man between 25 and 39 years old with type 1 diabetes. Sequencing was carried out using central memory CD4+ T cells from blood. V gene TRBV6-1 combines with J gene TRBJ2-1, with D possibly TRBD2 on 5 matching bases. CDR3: CATRTRTYNEQFF. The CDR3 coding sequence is TGTGCCACCAGGACTCGCACCTACAATGAGCAGTTCTTC.